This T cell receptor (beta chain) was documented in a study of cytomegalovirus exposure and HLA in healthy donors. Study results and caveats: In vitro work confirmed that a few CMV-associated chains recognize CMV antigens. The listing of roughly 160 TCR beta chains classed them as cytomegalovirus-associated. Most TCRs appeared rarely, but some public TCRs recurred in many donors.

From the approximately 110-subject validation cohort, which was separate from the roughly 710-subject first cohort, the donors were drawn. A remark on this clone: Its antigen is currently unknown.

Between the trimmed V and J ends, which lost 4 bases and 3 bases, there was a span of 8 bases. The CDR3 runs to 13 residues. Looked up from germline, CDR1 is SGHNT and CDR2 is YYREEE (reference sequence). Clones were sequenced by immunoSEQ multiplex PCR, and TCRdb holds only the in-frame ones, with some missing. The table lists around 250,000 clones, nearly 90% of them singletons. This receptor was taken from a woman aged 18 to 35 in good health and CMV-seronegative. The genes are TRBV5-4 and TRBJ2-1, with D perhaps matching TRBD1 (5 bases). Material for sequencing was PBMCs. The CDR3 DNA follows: TGTGCCAGCAGCGCCGACAGCTACAATGAGCAGTTCTTC. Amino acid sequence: CASSADSYNEQFF.